This T cell receptor beta chain emerged from a study of T-cell reconstitution after alpha-beta-depleted transplantation in children. Study-level findings and limits: It was reported that alpha-beta T cells came from several hundred expanded graft clones (about two months after transplant). T-cell counts and diversity were attributed mostly to newly produced T cells one year after transplant. Some patients' high day-60 TCRbeta diversity was attributed to recipient cells surviving conditioning.

Germline V gene data show CDR1 as SGDLS and CDR2 as YYNGEE. V trimming: 4 bases; J trimming: 7 bases; junction bases outside the gene matches: 7. The CDR3 totals 16 residues. This clonotype was recorded a few times. The antigen is not known. Preparation of the TCRbeta library used unique molecular identifiers. One entry per CDR3 protein results from TCRdb running MiXCR on the PCR reads. The sample carries around 440,000 distinct CDR3 sequences, 8% to 11% recorded once. The TCR originated in a child aged 2 to 10 with inherited bone marrow failure, due to receive a stem cell transplant. The chain carries TRBV9 and TRBJ2-1; 14 bases are shared with TRBD2. Here the sequenced sample was PBMCs, taken before TCRalphabeta/CD19-depleted stem cell transplant. The CDR3 sequence is CASSSGLAGVWNEQFF. CDR3 coding DNA: TGTGCCAGCAGCTCGGGACTAGCGGGAGTATGGAATGAGCAGTTCTTC.